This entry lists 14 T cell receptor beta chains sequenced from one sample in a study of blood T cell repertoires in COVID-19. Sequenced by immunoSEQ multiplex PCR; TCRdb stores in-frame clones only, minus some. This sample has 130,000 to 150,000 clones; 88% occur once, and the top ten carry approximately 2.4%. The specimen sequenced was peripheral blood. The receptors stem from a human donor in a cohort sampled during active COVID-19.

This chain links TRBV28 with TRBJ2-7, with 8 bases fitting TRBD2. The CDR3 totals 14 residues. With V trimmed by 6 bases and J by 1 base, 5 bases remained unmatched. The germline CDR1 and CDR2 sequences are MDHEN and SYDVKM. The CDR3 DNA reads TGTGCCAGCAGGTTAGCGGGAATGTCCTACGAGCAGTACTTC. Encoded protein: CASRLAGMSYEQYF.

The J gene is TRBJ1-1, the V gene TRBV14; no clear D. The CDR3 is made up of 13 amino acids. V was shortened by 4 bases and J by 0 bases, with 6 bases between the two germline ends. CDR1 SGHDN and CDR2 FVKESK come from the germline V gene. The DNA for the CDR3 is TGTGCCAGCAGCCCCCACTTGAACACTGAAGCTTTCTTT. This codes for CASSPHLNTEAFF.

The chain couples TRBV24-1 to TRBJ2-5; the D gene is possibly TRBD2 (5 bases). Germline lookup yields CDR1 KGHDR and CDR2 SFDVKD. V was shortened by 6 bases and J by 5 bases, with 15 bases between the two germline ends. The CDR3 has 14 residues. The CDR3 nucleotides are TGTGCCACCAGTCGGAGTCGATGGGAGGAGACCCAGTACTTC. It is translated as CATSRSRWEETQYF.

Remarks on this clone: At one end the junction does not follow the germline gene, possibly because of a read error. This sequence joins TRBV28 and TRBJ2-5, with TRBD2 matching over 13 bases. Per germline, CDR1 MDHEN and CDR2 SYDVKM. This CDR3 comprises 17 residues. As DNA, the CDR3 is TGTGCCAGCAGTAAACTAGCGGGAGGGGAGAACCAGGAGACCCAGTACTTC. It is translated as CASSKLAGGENQETQYF.

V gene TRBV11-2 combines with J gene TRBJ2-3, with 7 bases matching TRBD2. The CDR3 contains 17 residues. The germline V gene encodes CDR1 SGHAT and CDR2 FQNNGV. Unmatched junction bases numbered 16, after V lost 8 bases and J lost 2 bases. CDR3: CASGEGTADGATDTQYF. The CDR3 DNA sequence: TGTGCCAGCGGGGAGGGGACGGCGGATGGAGCCACAGATACGCAGTATTTT.

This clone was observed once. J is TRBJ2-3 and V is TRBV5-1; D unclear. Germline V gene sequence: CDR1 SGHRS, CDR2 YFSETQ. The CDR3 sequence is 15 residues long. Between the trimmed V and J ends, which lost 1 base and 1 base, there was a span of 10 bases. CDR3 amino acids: CASSLSLSRTDTQYF. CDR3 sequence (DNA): TGCGCCAGCAGCTTGTCCCTTAGCCGCACAGATACGCAGTATTTT.

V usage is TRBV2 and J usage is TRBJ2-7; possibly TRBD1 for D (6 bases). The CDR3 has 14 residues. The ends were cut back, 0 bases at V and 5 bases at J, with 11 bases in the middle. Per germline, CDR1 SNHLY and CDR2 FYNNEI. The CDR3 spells CASSEARQDHEQYF. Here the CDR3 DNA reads TGTGCCAGCAGTGAAGCCAGACAGGACCACGAGCAGTACTTC. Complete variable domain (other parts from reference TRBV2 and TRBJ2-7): EPEVTQTPSHQVTQMGQEVILRCVPISNHLYFYWYRQILGQKVEFLVSFYNNEISEKSEIFDDQFSVERPDGSNFTLKIRSTKLEDSAMYFCASSEARQDHEQYFGPGTRLTVT.

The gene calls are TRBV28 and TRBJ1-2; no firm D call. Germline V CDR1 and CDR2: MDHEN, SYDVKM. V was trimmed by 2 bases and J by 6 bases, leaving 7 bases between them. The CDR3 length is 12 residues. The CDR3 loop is CASSLVQDGYTF. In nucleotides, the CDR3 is TGTGCCAGCAGTTTAGTCCAGGATGGCTACACCTTC.

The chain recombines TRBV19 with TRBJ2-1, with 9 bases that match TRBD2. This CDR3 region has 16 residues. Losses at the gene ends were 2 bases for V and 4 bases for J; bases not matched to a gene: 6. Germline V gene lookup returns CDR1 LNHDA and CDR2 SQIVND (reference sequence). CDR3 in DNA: TGTGCCAGTAGTATAAGCAGGGGACTAGCTTACAATGAGCAGTTCTTC. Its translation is CASSISRGLAYNEQFF.

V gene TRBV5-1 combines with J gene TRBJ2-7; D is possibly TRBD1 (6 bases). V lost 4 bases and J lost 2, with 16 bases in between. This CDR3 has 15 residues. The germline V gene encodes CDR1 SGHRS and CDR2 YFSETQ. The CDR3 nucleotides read TGCGCCAGCAGCCCGAAGCCAGGGGACGCCTACGAGCAGTACTTC. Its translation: CASSPKPGDAYEQYF. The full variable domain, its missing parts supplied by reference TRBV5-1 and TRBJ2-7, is KAGVTQTPRYLIKTRGQQVTLSCSPISGHRSVSWYQQTPGQGLQFLFEYFSETQRNKGNFPGRFSGRQFSNSRSEMNVSTLELGDSALYLCASSPKPGDAYEQYFGPGTRLTVT.

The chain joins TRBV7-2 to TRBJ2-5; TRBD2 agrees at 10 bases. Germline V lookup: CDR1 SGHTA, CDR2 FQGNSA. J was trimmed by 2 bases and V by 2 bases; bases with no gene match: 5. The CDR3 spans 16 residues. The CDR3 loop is CASSLNSGGLQETQYF. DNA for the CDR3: TGTGCCAGCAGCTTAAATAGCGGGGGGCTTCAAGAGACCCAGTACTTC.

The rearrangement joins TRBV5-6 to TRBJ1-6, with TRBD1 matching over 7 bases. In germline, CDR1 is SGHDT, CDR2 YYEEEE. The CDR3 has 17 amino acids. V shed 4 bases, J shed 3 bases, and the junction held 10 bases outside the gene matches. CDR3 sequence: CASSRPGGRRYNSPLHF. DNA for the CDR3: TGTGCCAGCAGCCGCCCAGGGGGTAGGCGCTATAATTCACCCCTCCACTTT.

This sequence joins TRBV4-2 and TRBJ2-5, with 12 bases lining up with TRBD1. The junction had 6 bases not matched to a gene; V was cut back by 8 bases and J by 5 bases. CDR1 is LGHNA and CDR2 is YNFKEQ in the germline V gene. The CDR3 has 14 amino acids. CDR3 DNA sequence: TGTGCCAGCTCGGGACAGGGGGCCCGGGAGACCCAGTACTTC. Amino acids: CASSGQGARETQYF.

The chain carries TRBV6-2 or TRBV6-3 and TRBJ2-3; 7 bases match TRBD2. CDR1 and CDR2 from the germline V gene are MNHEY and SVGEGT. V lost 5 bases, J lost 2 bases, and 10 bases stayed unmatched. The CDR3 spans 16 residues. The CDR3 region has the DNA TGTGCCAGCAGTATCCCTCGGGCGGGAGACACAGATACGCAGTATTTT. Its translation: CASSIPRAGDTDTQYF.